This T cell receptor beta chain was captured by sequencing in a study of blood T cell repertoires in COVID-19. Background on the study: Researchers got acute and convalescent COVID-19 samples from the United States, Italy and Spain. Sources were T cells, B-cell-depleted T cells, or PBMCs; the material itself was cDNA or gDNA.

Original analysis: How many nucleated cells were present was estimated from reference gene primer amplification. Assay used: immunoSEQ multiplex PCR; TCRdb lists only in-frame clones, some missing. That table is the source of V, J and clone size, and D and trimming were worked out from the DNA. Seen here are approximately 220,000 clones, 80% to 90% observed once, and the top ten hold roughly 6.2%. The TCR comes from a man aged 55-75 years who had recovered from COVID-19. The sample consisted of peripheral blood.

The CDR3, as DNA: TGTGCCAGCAGTTGGACAGGGAAAAACATTCAGTACTTC. Protein product: CASSWTGKNIQYF. The chain couples TRBV12-3 or TRBV12-4 to TRBJ2-4; 8 nucleotides agree with TRBD1. Germline trimming cut 4 bases from V and 4 bases from J; bases unmatched to any gene: 0. CDR3 size: 13 residues.